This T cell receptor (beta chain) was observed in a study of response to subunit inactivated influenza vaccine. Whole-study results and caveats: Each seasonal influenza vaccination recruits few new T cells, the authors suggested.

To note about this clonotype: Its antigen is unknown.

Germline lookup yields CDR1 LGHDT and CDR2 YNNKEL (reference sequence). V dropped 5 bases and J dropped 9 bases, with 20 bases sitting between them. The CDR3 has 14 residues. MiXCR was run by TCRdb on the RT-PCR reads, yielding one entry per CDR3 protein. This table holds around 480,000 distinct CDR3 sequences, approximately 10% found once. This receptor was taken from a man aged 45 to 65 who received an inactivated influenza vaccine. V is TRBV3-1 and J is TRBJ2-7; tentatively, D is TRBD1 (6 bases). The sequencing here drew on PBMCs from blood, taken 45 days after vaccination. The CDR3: CASSLAGTPNAQYF. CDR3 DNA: TGTGCCAGCAGCTTGGCCGGGACACCCAATGCGCAGTACTTC.